Sequencing of this T cell receptor beta chain was carried out in a study of PD-1 blockade in classical Hodgkin lymphoma (dated by TCRdb to between 2020 and 2021). In terms of the full investigation: Nivolumab dosing was 3 mg/kg intravenously every 2 weeks, continuing until either disease progression or unacceptable toxicity. The study used TCR beta sequencing and CyTOF to define a peripheral blood immune signature of response to PD-1 blockade in classical Hodgkin lymphoma.

The CDR3 runs 17 amino acids, cysteine and phenylalanine included. Only the CDR3 DNA stays, 51 bases, in frame from base 1. CDR1 and CDR2, per the germline V gene, are SGHTA and FQGNSA. Unmatched junction bases come to 16, with V trimmed by 4 bases and J by 7 bases. Per the publication, the time point label means: cycle 2 day 1 (C2D1) of nivolumab. Every trial patient had relapsed after autologous stem cell transplantation, and cohorts A, B and C differed in prior brentuximab vedotin exposure. The trial cohort included roughly 60 patients with relapsed/refractory classical Hodgkin lymphoma, and each patient had a best overall response of complete response, partial response or progressive disease. In the multi-cohort phase II CheckMate 205 trial, trial patients received single-agent nivolumab. An independent review committee assessed best overall response by applying the 2007 International Working Group response criteria. Trial PBMCs were obtained immediately prior to nivolumab initiation (C1D1) and on therapy at cycle 2 day 1 and cycle 4 day 1. Peripheral blood was collected in 8 mL Vacutainer Cell Preparation Tubes, from which PBMCs were isolated by centrifugation and then cryopreserved.

The Qiagen DNeasy kit was used to extract genomic DNA both from unsorted PBMCs and from the negatively selected CD4+ and CD8+ fractions. Amplification of TCR beta CDR3 regions was done by immunoSEQ multiplex PCR with primers that anneal to V and J segments. Amplification bias was minimized using a synthetic immune receptor repertoire, and residual bias was removed computationally after sequencing. As for the original processing: Custom Python scripts were used to quantify repertoire diversity as the Shannon entropy index. Unsorted, CD4+ and CD8+ repertoires were examined separately, except in combined analyses, for which CD4+ and CD8+ sequences were merged in silico. A clone counted as expanded when the clone's frequency after treatment rose at least 2-fold relative to C1D1, and clones undetected at baseline were given a pseudocount of 0.5. Singleton clones were defined as clones with 0 or 1 copy at C1D1, and non-singleton clones were defined as clones with 2 or more copies. Clones expanded in unsorted samples were assigned a CD4+, CD8+ or unknown annotation through matching of protein sequences in sorted samples from the same patient. Wilcoxon tests on paired samples were used to test changes in diversity from C1D1 to C4D1. TCRdb retrieved this table from immuneACCESS and kept in-frame rearrangements only. Not all clones are present; in checked studies, unresolved V genes account for under half, and no reason is known for the remainder. The DNA gave D and trimming, while V, J and clone size come from that table. In this sample the table shows tens of thousands of clones, roughly 80% of which occur a single time. The ten biggest clones cover approximately 23% of the sample.

This clone has only a few counts. Its antigen remains unidentified. There are no base qualities to consult, and no much larger clone falls within one base. What the study reported, not specific to this receptor: Lower diversity was observed in patients in whom nivolumab was started less than 1 year after ASCT, and these patients were excluded from later analyses so that confounding by immune reconstitution would be avoided. Baseline diversity similar to that of newly diagnosed patients was observed in trial patients achieving complete response, whereas significantly lower diversity was observed in partial responders and progressors. Baseline TCR diversity was reported as lower in newly diagnosed patients than in healthy donors, and lower still in relapsed/refractory patients. The study was restricted to a single clinical trial cohort, and the causes of repertoire differences, possibly disease activity or prior therapy, were left undefined. By C4D1, a significant rise was seen in CD4+ TCR diversity but not in CD8+ TCR diversity (p=0.0027 vs p=0.16), and the rise was most apparent among complete responders (p=0.02).

The rearrangement combines TRBV7-2 with TRBJ2-5, and 9 bases in between align with TRBD2. This TCR derives from a human donor with classical Hodgkin lymphoma. Sequenced material: peripheral blood mononuclear cells (PBMCs), taken before the second cycle of nivolumab. The nucleotides read TGTGCCAGCAGCTCCCTGAGACTAGCGGCGATCGTTGGGACCCAGTACTTC. Its coded protein is CASSSLRLAAIVGTQYF.